This is a list of T cell receptor beta chains from one sample in a study of beta chain features in type 1 diabetes. TCRdb's table, derived via immunoSEQ multiplex PCR, lists solely in-frame clones and lacks some. The table lists a few hundred thousand clones, 25% to 35% of them singletons. Sample: naive CD4+ T cells from blood. These receptors came from a young man in good health. The CDR3 runs from the conserved cysteine through the conserved F or W. Fields, in order: J gene, D gene, clone size, V gene, CDR3 DNA, CDR3 protein. A D gene is named only where the DNA matches it firmly. A clone size is listed for some rows: how often the clone was seen (once, few, many), or a class if it is expanded.

>TRBJ1-1|-|-|TRBV6-6
TGTGCCAGCAGTTACCTGACAGGAACTGAAGCTTTCTTT
CASSYLTGTEAFF
>TRBJ2-1|-|-|TRBV29-1
TGCAGCGCCGGACTGGAGCCGTACAATGAGCAGTTCTTC
CSAGLEPYNEQFF
>TRBJ2-7|-|-|TRBV4-3
TGCGCCAGCAGCCAAGACAGCTTCGCCTACGAGCAGTACTTC
CASSQDSFAYEQYF
>TRBJ1-5|-|once|TRBV30
TGTGCCTGGAGCACCGTTCATGGGGAGCAGCCCCAGCATTTT
CAWSTVHGEQPQHF
>TRBJ2-7|-|-|TRBV6-6
TGTGCCAGCAGTTACGTTTACGAGCAGTACTTC
CASSYVYEQYF
>TRBJ2-2|-|few|TRBV10-3
TGTGCCATCAAAGCACGGGATTTCGGCGGGGAGCTGTTTTTT
CAIKARDFGGELFF
>TRBJ2-3|TRBD2|-|TRBV7-3
TGTGCCAGCAGCTTCTCCGGGACTATAGGAGATACGCAGTATTTT
CASSFSGTIGDTQYF
>TRBJ2-2|-|-|TRBV10-3
TGTGCCATCAGTGAGTCGTCAGGAGTGCATACCGGGGAGCTGTTTTTT
CAISESSGVHTGELFF
>TRBJ2-7|TRBD2|-|TRBV5-1
TGCGCCAGCAGCACTAGCGGGAGCTCCTACGAGCAGTACTTC
CASSTSGSSYEQYF
>TRBJ2-2|TRBD1|once|TRBV18
TGTGCCAGCTCACCACTGACAGGGGCCTACACCGGGGAGCTGTTTTTT
CASSPLTGAYTGELFF
>TRBJ2-3|-|few|TRBV20-1
TGCAGTGCCGCTTCGACAGATACGCAGTATTTT
CSAASTDTQYF
>TRBJ2-3|-|-|TRBV6-5
TGTGCCAGCAGTCTACGGGGCGGTACGCAGTATTTT
CASSLRGGTQYF
>TRBJ2-1|-|few|TRBV30
TGTGCCTGGAGGAAGGGGGGAGTCCGGGATGAGCAGTTCTTC
CAWRKGGVRDEQFF
>TRBJ2-1|-|-|TRBV13
TGTGCCAGCAGCTTAAGACAGAACTATAACAATGAGCAGTTCTTC
CASSLRQNYNNEQFF
>TRBJ2-1|TRBD1|-|TRBV30
TGTGCCTGGTTTGAGACAGGGGGCCGGAATGAGCAGTTCTTC
CAWFETGGRNEQFF
>TRBJ2-5|-|few|TRBV5-1
TGCGCCAGCAGCTTGTCAAAAGAGACCCAGTACTTC
CASSLSKETQYF
>TRBJ2-6|-|few|TRBV27
TGTGCCAGCAGTTGGGCCCCATCTGGGGCCAACGTCCTGACTTTC
CASSWAPSGANVLTF
>TRBJ2-7|-|-|TRBV9
TGTGCCAGCAGCGTAGGGGGCAGGAGCTACGAGCAGTACTTC
CASSVGGRSYEQYF